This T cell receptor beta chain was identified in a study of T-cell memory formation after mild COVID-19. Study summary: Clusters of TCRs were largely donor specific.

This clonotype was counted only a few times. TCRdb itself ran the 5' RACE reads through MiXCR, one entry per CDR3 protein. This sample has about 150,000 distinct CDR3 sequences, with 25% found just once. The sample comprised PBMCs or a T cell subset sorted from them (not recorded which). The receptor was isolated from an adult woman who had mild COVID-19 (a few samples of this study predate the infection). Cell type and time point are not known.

DNA for the CDR3: TGTGCCAGCAGCGAAAGCGGGGGGCCCGACAATGAGCAGTTCTTC. It yields the protein CASSESGGPDNEQFF. J is TRBJ2-1 and V is TRBV9; 9 bases align to TRBD2. Trimming took 3 bases from V and 5 from J; bases not matched to a gene: 6. CDR3 size: 15 residues. Germline V lookup: CDR1 SGDLS, CDR2 YYNGEE.